This TCR beta chain was captured by sequencing in a study of human T cells and chemical hapten exposure. TCRdb passed the RACE reads through MiXCR, listing each CDR3 protein once. This sample carries some 81,000 distinct CDR3 sequences, about 7.5% of them seen once, and the ten largest clones take about 1.6%. This clonotype was observed at least ten times. Noted time point: patch test 1, 2 weeks after DPC sensitization. The sample's treatment: therapeutic diphenylcyclopropenone sensitization with weekly scalp DPC. CDR3 size: 17 residues. After removal of 5 bases from V and 3 bases from J, the junction contained 5 bases not matched to a gene. CDR1 is SGHTA and CDR2 is FQGNSA in the germline V gene.

The sequencing used whole blood, collected in connection with sensitization to the hapten diphenylcyclopropenone (DPC). The TCR originated in a woman aged 25 to 39 with alopecia areata. Some clones in this sample may be carry-over from other donors' samples. The chain links TRBV7-2 to TRBJ2-1, with TRBD2 matching over 15 bases. CDR3 loop: CASSPGTSGGIYNEQFF. DNA for the CDR3: TGTGCCAGCAGCCCAGGGACTAGCGGGGGGATCTACAATGAGCAGTTCTTC.